Listed below are T cell receptor beta chains from one sample, sequenced in a study of T cells in Graves' hyperthyroidism and ophthalmopathy. TCRdb reanalysed the multiplex PCR reads using MiXCR and keeps one entry per CDR3 protein. The table has under 250,000 distinct CDR3 sequences, about a sixth seen once. Material for sequencing was blood. These TCRs come from a man aged 45-65 years with Graves' hyperthyroidism. The CDR3 runs from the conserved cysteine through the conserved F or W. The D gene is left open where the match is weak. Size tells how often a clone was seen (once, few, many) or the class of an expanded clone, and some rows leave it out.

d_call,v_call,clone_size,j_call,cdr3_aa,cdr3_nt
TRBD1,TRBV7-8,many,TRBJ1-5,CASSLGGTGDQPQHF,TGTGCCAGCAGCTTAGGGGGGACAGGGGATCAGCCCCAGCATTTT
TRBD2,TRBV5-1,many,TRBJ2-7,CASSLTSGNDEQYF,TGCGCCAGCAGCTTAACTAGCGGGAACGACGAGCAGTACTTC
TRBD2,TRBV5-1,-,TRBJ2-1,CASSLAASGRYEQFF,TGCGCCAGCAGCTTGGCGGCTAGCGGGAGGTATGAGCAGTTCTTC
TRBD1,TRBV5-1,once,TRBJ1-5,CASSEGQGVQPQHF,TGCGCCAGCAGCGAAGGACAGGGCGTCCAGCCCCAGCATTTT
-,TRBV11-2,many,TRBJ2-7,CASSLLRVTEQYF,TGTGCCAGCAGCTTATTAAGAGTTACCGAGCAGTACTTC
-,TRBV24-1,-,TRBJ2-3,CATSDLSGSTDTQYF,TGTGCCACCAGTGATTTGTCCGGGAGCACAGATACGCAGTATTTT
-,TRBV15,few,TRBJ1-1,CATSPRPTSKAFF,TGTGCCACCAGCCCCCGGCCCACGAGTAAAGCTTTCTTT
TRBD2,TRBV10-1,few,TRBJ2-1,CASSEFSSGGTDEQFF,TGCGCCAGCAGTGAATTTAGTAGCGGGGGGACGGATGAGCAGTTCTTC
-,TRBV6-2/TRBV6-3,once,TRBJ1-2,CASASFSSNYGYTF,TGTGCCAGCGCTTCTTTTAGTTCTAACTATGGCTACACCTTC
TRBD2,TRBV14,few,TRBJ2-7,CASSQGLAGVGDEQYF,TGTGCCAGCAGCCAGGGACTAGCGGGAGTCGGGGACGAGCAGTACTTC
-,TRBV27,-,TRBJ2-3,CASSSTRGGDTQYF,TGTGCCAGCAGTTCGACTAGGGGTGGAGATACGCAGTATTTT
TRBD2,TRBV7-3,-,TRBJ2-3,CASSLTPQFSGRALDTQYF,TGTGCCAGCAGCTTAACCCCCCAATTTAGCGGGAGGGCCCTAGATACGCAGTATTTT
TRBD2,TRBV6-5,few,TRBJ2-5,CASSYSTSGNVIEETQYF,TGTGCCAGCAGTTACTCGACTAGCGGGAATGTTATCGAAGAGACCCAGTACTTC
-,TRBV7-9,many,TRBJ2-7,CASTPIVNGPYEQYF,TGTGCCAGCACCCCGATAGTGAACGGGCCCTACGAGCAGTACTTC
-,TRBV3-1,many,TRBJ1-1,CASSNRVGTEAFF,TGTGCCAGCAGCAACAGGGTGGGTACTGAAGCTTTCTTT
TRBD1,TRBV7-9,many,TRBJ2-5,CASSLAPTGGETQYF,TGTGCCAGCAGCTTAGCGCCGACAGGGGGAGAGACCCAGTACTTC
-,TRBV6-1,-,TRBJ1-5,CASSELGDQPQHF,TGTGCCAGCAGTGAATTGGGGGATCAGCCCCAGCATTTT
-,TRBV19,-,TRBJ1-2,CASSGGHGMAPYGYTF,TGTGCCAGTAGTGGAGGGCACGGAATGGCACCCTATGGCTACACCTTC
TRBD2,TRBV11-2,few,TRBJ2-7,CASSKTSGSYEQYF,TGTGCCAGCAGCAAGACTAGCGGTTCCTACGAGCAGTACTTC
-,TRBV12-3/TRBV12-4,many,TRBJ2-1,CASSFVSSYNEQFF,TGTGCCAGCAGTTTCGTGAGTTCCTACAATGAGCAGTTCTTC
-,TRBV25-1,once,TRBJ2-1,CASSESPGNEQFF,TGTGCCAGCAGTGAATCCCCAGGAAATGAGCAGTTCTTC
TRBD2,TRBV7-8,-,TRBJ2-1,CASSLEASGGHSYNEQLF,TGTGCCAGCAGCTTAGAGGCTAGCGGGGGCCACTCCTACAATGAGCAGCTCTTC
-,TRBV4-3,-,TRBJ2-7,CASSQVYGGDEQYF,TGCGCCAGCAGCCAAGTCTATGGAGGGGACGAGCAGTACTTC
TRBD2,TRBV27,-,TRBJ2-5,CAGSLQASGRGTQYF,TGTGCCGGCAGTTTACAGGCTAGCGGGCGAGGGACCCAGTACTTC
-,TRBV27,-,TRBJ1-1,CASSLDPLRIPEAFF,TGTGCCAGCAGCCTCGACCCCTTGAGGATCCCTGAAGCTTTCTTT
TRBD2,TRBV20-1,many,TRBJ2-4,CSVPPQREVAIAKNIQYF,TGCAGTGTCCCGCCCCAGCGGGAGGTCGCTATAGCCAAAAACATTCAGTACTTC
-,TRBV10-3,many,TRBJ2-5,CAISRQGREGETQYF,TGTGCCATCAGCCGACAGGGGAGGGAAGGAGAGACCCAGTACTTC
-,TRBV7-9,many,TRBJ2-5,CASSLFGTQYF,TGTGCCAGCAGCTTATTCGGGACCCAGTACTTC
TRBD1,TRBV19,few,TRBJ1-2,CASSIGTGPTEANYGYTF,TGTGCCAGTAGTATAGGGACAGGCCCAACGGAAGCTAACTATGGCTACACCTTC